Listed below are T cell receptor beta chains from one sample, sequenced in a study of beta chain features in type 1 diabetes. This table comes from immunoSEQ multiplex PCR, and its TCRdb copy is limited to in-frame clones, with some not included. The repertoire includes some 25,000 clones, 55% to 75% of them detected once, and over 2% sits in the top ten. Source material: Tregs from blood. The receptors were gathered from a woman aged 40 to 50 in good health. Each CDR3 is given with its conserved first and last residue. Fields, in order: CDR3 DNA, CDR3 protein, J gene, D gene, clone size, V gene. D genes are given only for firm matches. The size field is filled for only some rows; it gives once, few, many or a size class.

DNA: TGCGCCAGCAGCCCCACAGGGATAACCTACGAGCAGTACTTC; CDR3: CASSPTGITYEQYF; J: TRBJ2-7; D: .; size: .; V: TRBV5-1
DNA: TGTGCCAGCAGCCCGAGGGTTTATAATTCACCCCTCCACTTT; CDR3: CASSPRVYNSPLHF; J: TRBJ1-6; D: .; size: .; V: TRBV7-2
DNA: TGTGCCAGCGGGGGAACAGGGGGCTCCTACGAGCAGTACTTC; CDR3: CASGGTGGSYEQYF; J: TRBJ2-7; D: TRBD1; size: .; V: TRBV6-5
DNA: TGTGCCAGCAGTTCACGACAAAATTCACCCCTCCACTTT; CDR3: CASSSRQNSPLHF; J: TRBJ1-6; D: .; size: .; V: TRBV5-4
DNA: TGCGCCAGCAGCCCGACAGGGTCACCTAACTATGGCTACACCTTC; CDR3: CASSPTGSPNYGYTF; J: TRBJ1-2; D: TRBD1; size: .; V: TRBV5-1
DNA: TGTGCCAGCAGCTTGTTGAAGCTGACAGGGTGGGGATGGGAGACCCAGTACTTC; CDR3: CASSLLKLTGWGWETQYF; J: TRBJ2-5; D: TRBD1; size: .; V: TRBV5-6
DNA: TGCGCCAGCTCTCCCTGGGGGGAAAATGAGCAGTTCTTC; CDR3: CASSPWGENEQFF; J: TRBJ2-1; D: .; size: .; V: TRBV5-1
DNA: TGCGCCAGCAGCTTGGGCGCGGGGCCGAACACCGGGGAGCTGTTTTTT; CDR3: CASSLGAGPNTGELFF; J: TRBJ2-2; D: .; size: .; V: TRBV5-1
DNA: TGCGCCAGCAGCTCGGGACTAGCGGGTTCCTTTTACAATGAGCAGTTCTTC; CDR3: CASSSGLAGSFYNEQFF; J: TRBJ2-1; D: TRBD2; size: .; V: TRBV5-1
DNA: TGTGCCAGCAGCTTGGCTGGGAGAGGGACAGATACGCAGTATTTT; CDR3: CASSLAGRGTDTQYF; J: TRBJ2-3; D: .; size: few; V: TRBV5-6
DNA: TGTGCCAGCAGTGATTGGTGGAGCACTGAAGCTTTCTTT; CDR3: CASSDWWSTEAFF; J: TRBJ1-1; D: .; size: .; V: TRBV2
DNA: TGTGCCAGCAGTCCTGGGACAGGACAAACCGGGGAGCTGTTTTTT; CDR3: CASSPGTGQTGELFF; J: TRBJ2-2; D: TRBD1; size: .; V: TRBV6-7
DNA: TGTGCCAGTAGTATAAGGGGGTACGGTGAGCAGTTCTTC; CDR3: CASSIRGYGEQFF; J: TRBJ2-1; D: .; size: few; V: TRBV19
DNA: TGCAGCGTTGCCGGGGGGAGGGAGAAAAAGCAGTTCTTC; CDR3: CSVAGGREKKQFF; J: TRBJ2-1; D: TRBD2; size: few; V: TRBV29-1
DNA: TGTGCCAGCTCACCACCGGGACATTACACGAGCTTATCACCCCTCCACTTT; CDR3: CASSPPGHYTSLSPLHF; J: TRBJ1-6; D: .; size: .; V: TRBV18
DNA: TGTGCCAGCTCTCCGGACAGGGCCTCACACCTAGGGCCCCAGCATTTT; CDR3: CASSPDRASHLGPQHF; J: TRBJ1-5; D: TRBD1; size: .; V: TRBV18
DNA: TGCGCCAGCAGCCAATGGGACAGGGGGCGTTTGAACACTGAAGCTTTCTTT; CDR3: CASSQWDRGRLNTEAFF; J: TRBJ1-1; D: TRBD1; size: once; V: TRBV4-1
DNA: TGTGCCAGCAGCCGCGGACAAGGAAAATATGGCTACACCTTC; CDR3: CASSRGQGKYGYTF; J: TRBJ1-2; D: .; size: .; V: TRBV7-2
DNA: TGTGCCAGCAGCTTAGTAGGGACAGGGGGCCCTAATGAAAAACTGTTTTTT; CDR3: CASSLVGTGGPNEKLFF; J: TRBJ1-4; D: TRBD1; size: .; V: TRBV7-6
DNA: TGCGCCAGCAGTGTAACGCAGGGGGCGCCGAGCACTGAAGCTTTCTTT; CDR3: CASSVTQGAPSTEAFF; J: TRBJ1-1; D: TRBD1; size: few; V: TRBV10-2
DNA: TGTGCCAGCAGCTTAGTTTTAGCGGGGATGGTTGAGCAGTTCTTC; CDR3: CASSLVLAGMVEQFF; J: TRBJ2-1; D: TRBD2; size: .; V: TRBV7-9
DNA: TGTGCCAGCAGTTTAACCGGGGGGGGGAATTCACCCCTCCACTTT; CDR3: CASSLTGGGNSPLHF; J: TRBJ1-6; D: .; size: .; V: TRBV27
DNA: TGTGCCACCGGGACATCCGAAGAGACCCAGTACTTC; CDR3: CATGTSEETQYF; J: TRBJ2-5; D: .; size: few; V: TRBV10-3
DNA: TGTGCCAGCAGTTACTCGGTAGCCGTTGAGCAGTTCTTC; CDR3: CASSYSVAVEQFF; J: TRBJ2-1; D: .; size: .; V: TRBV6-5
DNA: TGTGCCAGCAGCTTAGTTCTAGGAAGCGAAAAACTGTTTTTT; CDR3: CASSLVLGSEKLFF; J: TRBJ1-4; D: .; size: once; V: TRBV11-2
DNA: TGTGCCAGCAGCTTCAATCGGGGACAGGGTAGGAATGAGCAGTTCTTC; CDR3: CASSFNRGQGRNEQFF; J: TRBJ2-1; D: TRBD1; size: .; V: TRBV7-9
DNA: TGTGCCAGCAGCGTAGATATTAGCGGGGGCCTATACAATGAGCAGTTCTTC; CDR3: CASSVDISGGLYNEQFF; J: TRBJ2-1; D: TRBD2; size: .; V: TRBV9
DNA: TGTGCCAGCAGCTTAGCGGGGGGGCTCTCCTACGAGCAGTACTTC; CDR3: CASSLAGGLSYEQYF; J: TRBJ2-7; D: .; size: .; V: TRBV7-2
DNA: TGTGCCAGCAGTGCCCCTCTAGTGATCCCGGAGACCCAGTACTTC; CDR3: CASSAPLVIPETQYF; J: TRBJ2-5; D: .; size: .; V: TRBV2
DNA: TGCGCCAGCGTCGTCGGAGGGACAGGAGTCCAAGAGACCCAGTACTTC; CDR3: CASVVGGTGVQETQYF; J: TRBJ2-5; D: TRBD1; size: .; V: TRBV5-1
DNA: TGTGCCAGCAGTTCGAACAGGGGGCGCTCCTACGAGCAGTACTTC; CDR3: CASSSNRGRSYEQYF; J: TRBJ2-7; D: TRBD1; size: .; V: TRBV6-6
DNA: TGTGCCAGTAGTATAGGAGGGTTGGCAGATACGCAGTATTTT; CDR3: CASSIGGLADTQYF; J: TRBJ2-3; D: .; size: once; V: TRBV19
DNA: TGTGCCAGCAGCTTAGGTGGGGCAGACATTCAGTACTTC; CDR3: CASSLGGADIQYF; J: TRBJ2-4; D: .; size: .; V: TRBV7-6
DNA: TGCAGCGCCCAGACGACAGTCACTGAAGCTTTCTTT; CDR3: CSAQTTVTEAFF; J: TRBJ1-1; D: .; size: .; V: TRBV29-1
DNA: TGTGCCAGCAGCTCTAGCGGGGAAAGTACGAGTGAGCAGTTCTTC; CDR3: CASSSSGESTSEQFF; J: TRBJ2-1; D: TRBD2; size: .; V: TRBV7-2
DNA: TGTGCCAGCAGCTTAGGAGGGAAGGACCAGCCCCAGCATTTT; CDR3: CASSLGGKDQPQHF; J: TRBJ1-5; D: .; size: .; V: TRBV7-2
DNA: TGTGCCAGCAGTATAGCGGGGGGCGACAATGAGCAGTTCTTC; CDR3: CASSIAGGDNEQFF; J: TRBJ2-1; D: TRBD2; size: .; V: TRBV6-1
DNA: TGTGCCAGCAGCCCACGCCCCGGGACAGGGACTGAAGCTTTCTTT; CDR3: CASSPRPGTGTEAFF; J: TRBJ1-1; D: TRBD1; size: .; V: TRBV7-9
DNA: TGCGCCAGCAGCCCCGGACTGGTGACAGGGGGCTACGCCTTC; CDR3: CASSPGLVTGGYAF; J: TRBJ1-2; D: TRBD1; size: .; V: TRBV5-1
DNA: TGTGCCAGCAGCCCAGAGCTGAGAGGGATCGACTATGGCTACACCTTC; CDR3: CASSPELRGIDYGYTF; J: TRBJ1-2; D: .; size: .; V: TRBV9
DNA: TGTGCCAGCAGCTTAGCTTTAGGACGGACATATGGCTACACCTTC; CDR3: CASSLALGRTYGYTF; J: TRBJ1-2; D: .; size: .; V: TRBV11-2
DNA: TGTGCCAGCAGCTTGGGGGGGACAGGGGGATCCGAGCAGTACTTC; CDR3: CASSLGGTGGSEQYF; J: TRBJ2-7; D: TRBD1; size: .; V: TRBV5-5
DNA: TGCGCCAGCAGCTTGAGCCCGGACAGGGTCCCCTACGAGCAGTACTTC; CDR3: CASSLSPDRVPYEQYF; J: TRBJ2-7; D: TRBD1; size: .; V: TRBV5-1
DNA: TGCAGCACCTACCACAGGGTCGAGCGCGGCTACACCTTC; CDR3: CSTYHRVERGYTF; J: TRBJ1-2; D: .; size: .; V: TRBV29-1